Listed below are T cell receptor beta chains from one sample, sequenced in a study of CD8+ T cells in alopecia areata. Sequenced by immunoSEQ multiplex PCR; TCRdb stores in-frame clones only, minus some. Of 190,000 or so clones listed, around 58% are singletons. The input for sequencing was CD8+ T cells sorted from blood, taken at week 24, from a patient treated with tofacitinib. The receptors here all came from a human donor with alopecia areata. Each CDR3 is given with its conserved first and last residue. A D gene is named only where the DNA matches it firmly. A row's size may be missing; if present it is once, few, many or a size class.

D,length,V,J,size,CDR3,DNA
NA,15,TRBV6-6,TRBJ2-7,NA,CASSYSTARKYEQYF,TGTGCCAGCAGTTACTCTACCGCCCGGAAGTACGAGCAGTACTTC
TRBD1,17,TRBV12-5,TRBJ2-7,NA,CASGLTTGAANSYEQYF,TGTGCTAGTGGTTTGACAACAGGGGCGGCGAATAGTTACGAGCAGTACTTC
NA,12,TRBV4-2,TRBJ1-2,NA,CASSQGWYGYTF,TGTGCCAGCAGCCAAGGGTGGTATGGCTACACCTTC
NA,11,TRBV30,TRBJ1-3,few,CAWRFGNTIYF,TGTGCCTGGAGATTTGGGAACACCATATATTTT
NA,14,TRBV13,TRBJ2-3,NA,CASSFTNGGDTQYF,TGTGCCAGCAGCTTCACAAATGGGGGAGATACGCAGTATTTT
NA,13,TRBV6-4,TRBJ2-1,NA,CASRHPDSNEQFF,TGTGCCAGCAGACACCCGGACAGTAATGAGCAGTTCTTC
NA,10,TRBV6-1,TRBJ1-2,many,CATQEEGYTF,TGTGCCACCCAAGAAGAGGGCTACACCTTC
NA,15,TRBV7-9,TRBJ1-2,few,CASSLASGANYGYTF,TGTGCCAGCAGCTTAGCGTCAGGGGCTAACTATGGCTACACCTTC
TRBD2,15,TRBV5-6,TRBJ2-1,NA,CASSHLSGGYNEQFF,TGTGCCAGCAGCCACCTCAGCGGGGGATACAATGAGCAGTTCTTC
TRBD1,12,TRBV2,TRBJ1-2,NA,CASKGTAYGYTF,TGTGCCAGCAAGGGGACAGCTTATGGCTACACCTTC
NA,16,TRBV6-5,TRBJ2-1,NA,CASSYGVGRVGEPCVF,TGTGCCAGCAGTTACGGAGTGGGCAGGGTTGGGGAACCATGCGTCTTC
TRBD1,15,TRBV29-1,TRBJ2-7,NA,CSVVGQGAISVEQYF,TGCAGCGTTGTGGGCCAGGGGGCGATTTCGGTCGAGCAGTACTTC
TRBD2,13,TRBV2,TRBJ2-3,NA,CARRLAGTDTQYF,TGTGCCAGGCGACTAGCGGGCACAGATACGCAGTATTTT
TRBD1,16,TRBV7-9,TRBJ2-2,NA,CASSFSDRGFTGELFF,TGTGCCAGCAGCTTCTCGGACAGGGGGTTCACCGGGGAGCTGTTTTTT